The present TCR beta chain was sequenced within a study of blood T cell repertoires in COVID-19. Study context: Both acute and convalescent COVID-19 samples were obtained from the United States, Italy and Spain.

Repertoires were generated with immunoSEQ multiplex PCR, while TCRdb's copy carries only in-frame clones and drops some. The sample records over 130,000 clones, 82% being singletons. The ends lost 4 bases at V and 0 bases at J; junction bases unmatched: 4. The CDR3 is 16 residues long. Germline V gene sequence: CDR1 SGHDT, CDR2 YYEEEE. The V and J genes are TRBV5-6 and TRBJ1-5; 10 nucleotides agree with TRBD1. The sequenced sample consisted of peripheral blood. The TCR sequence derives from a woman over 75 with acute or convalescent COVID-19. The CDR3 sequence: CASSIGTGDSNQPQHF. The CDR3 region has the DNA TGTGCCAGCAGCATAGGGACAGGGGATAGCAATCAGCCCCAGCATTTT.